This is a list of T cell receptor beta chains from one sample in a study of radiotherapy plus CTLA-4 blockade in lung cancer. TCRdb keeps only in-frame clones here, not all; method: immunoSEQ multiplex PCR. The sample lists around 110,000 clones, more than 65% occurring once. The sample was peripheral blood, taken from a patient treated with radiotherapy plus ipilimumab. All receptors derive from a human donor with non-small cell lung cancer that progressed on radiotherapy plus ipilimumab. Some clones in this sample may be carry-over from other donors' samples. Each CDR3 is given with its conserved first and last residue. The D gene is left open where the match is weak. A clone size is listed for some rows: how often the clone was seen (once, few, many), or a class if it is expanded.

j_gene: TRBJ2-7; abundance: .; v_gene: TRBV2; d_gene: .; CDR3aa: CASRPGHRGEQYF; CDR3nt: TGTGCCAGCAGGCCGGGACACCGTGGCGAGCAGTACTTC
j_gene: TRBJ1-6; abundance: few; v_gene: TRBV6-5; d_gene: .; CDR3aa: CASSLDVISPLHF; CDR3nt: TGTGCCAGCAGTTTGGACGTGATTTCACCCCTCCACTTT
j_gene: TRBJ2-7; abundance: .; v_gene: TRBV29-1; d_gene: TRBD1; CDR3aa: CSTSTGGAYEQYF; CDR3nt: TGCAGCACCAGCACAGGGGGTGCCTACGAGCAGTACTTC
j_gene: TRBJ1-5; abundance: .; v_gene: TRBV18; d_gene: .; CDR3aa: CASSPTGLQPQHF; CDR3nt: TGTGCCAGCTCACCAACAGGGCTTCAGCCCCAGCATTTT
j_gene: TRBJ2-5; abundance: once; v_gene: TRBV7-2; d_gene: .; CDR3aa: CASSPTRETQYF; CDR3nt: TGTGCCAGCAGCCCTACTAGGGAGACCCAGTACTTC
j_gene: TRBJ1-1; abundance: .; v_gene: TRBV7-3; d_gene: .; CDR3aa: CASSLYVNTEAFF; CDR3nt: TGTGCCAGCAGCTTGTACGTGAACACTGAAGCTTTCTTT
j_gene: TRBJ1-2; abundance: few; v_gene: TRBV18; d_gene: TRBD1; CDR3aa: CASSPSTGRATNYGYTF; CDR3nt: TGTGCCAGCTCACCCTCGACAGGGAGAGCCACTAACTATGGCTACACCTTC
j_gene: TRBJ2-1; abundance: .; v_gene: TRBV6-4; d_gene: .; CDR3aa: CASSVNRDPYNEQFF; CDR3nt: TGTGCCAGCAGCGTCAACCGGGATCCCTACAATGAGCAGTTCTTC
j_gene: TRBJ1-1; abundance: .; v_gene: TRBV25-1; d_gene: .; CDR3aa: CASSERRGLSAFF; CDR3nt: TGTGCCAGCAGTGAACGTCGAGGGCTATCAGCTTTCTTT
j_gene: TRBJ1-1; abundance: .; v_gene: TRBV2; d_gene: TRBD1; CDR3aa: CATSAGGATEAFF; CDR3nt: TGTGCCACCTCGGCAGGGGGGGCGACTGAAGCTTTCTTT
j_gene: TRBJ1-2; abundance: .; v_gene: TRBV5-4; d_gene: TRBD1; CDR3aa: CASSPILTGKEYGYTF; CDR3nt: TGTGCCAGCAGCCCTATCTTGACAGGGAAAGAGTATGGCTACACCTTC
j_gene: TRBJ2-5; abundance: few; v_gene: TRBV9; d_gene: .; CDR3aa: CASSVDNRGETQYF; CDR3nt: TGTGCCAGCAGCGTAGACAACCGTGGAGAGACCCAGTACTTC
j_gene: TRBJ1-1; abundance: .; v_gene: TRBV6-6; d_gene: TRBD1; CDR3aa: CASSTLFRSGGTGAFF; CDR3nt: TGTGCCAGCAGTACACTTTTTCGCTCGGGGGGGACAGGAGCTTTCTTT
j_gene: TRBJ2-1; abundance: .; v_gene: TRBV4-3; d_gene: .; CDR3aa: CASSQGPGQVGINEQFF; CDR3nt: TGCGCCAGCAGCCAAGGGCCGGGCCAGGTAGGAATTAATGAGCAGTTCTTC
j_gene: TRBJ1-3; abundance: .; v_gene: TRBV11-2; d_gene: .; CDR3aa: CASSPREGLSSGNTIYF; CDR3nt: TGTGCCAGCAGCCCACGGGAGGGATTGAGCTCTGGAAACACCATATATTTT
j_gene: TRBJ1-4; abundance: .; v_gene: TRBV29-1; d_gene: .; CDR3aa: CSVAWRGGEKLFF; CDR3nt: TGCAGCGTTGCATGGCGTGGGGGTGAAAAACTGTTTTTT